This TCR beta chain was captured in a study of blood T cell repertoires in COVID-19. Study context: COVID-19 samples, acute and convalescent, were from the United States, Italy and Spain.

In the original workflow: The assay estimated nucleated cells by amplifying reference gene primers. Assay: immunoSEQ multiplex PCR; the TCRdb copy retains only in-frame clones and omits some. D and trimming were read from the DNA, whereas the V and J calls and clone size are those reported in that table. In the table there are approximately 390,000 clones, around 89% of which are singletons. The CDR3 runs to 15 residues. V dropped 1 base and J dropped 3; count of bases not matched to a gene: 6. The V gene's germline CDR1 is SGHTA and CDR2 FQGTGA. Source material: peripheral blood. This chain connects TRBV7-3 to TRBJ2-7, with TRBD2 matching 7 bases. The source is a man younger than 35 with active or convalescent COVID-19. The CDR3 loop reads CASSLSGRLGYEQYF. For the CDR3, the DNA is TGTGCCAGCAGCTTAAGCGGGAGACTGGGCTACGAGCAGTACTTC.